A single sample is the source of the 17 T cell receptor beta chains below, sequenced in a study of a mutant IDH1 vaccine in newly diagnosed glioma (dated by TCRdb to the early 2020s). The library was generated by the immunoSEQ multiplex PCR assay. TCRdb re-hosts the immuneACCESS table, in-frame sequences only. Its copies lack some clones; in the studies checked, an unresolved V gene accounts for under half of them, and the cause for the rest is not known. This sample has 80,000 to 100,000 clones in its table, and roughly 80% of those were observed once. Of the sample, less than 5.5% falls within the top ten clones. The time point label here, explained by the study, means: baseline, week 1 (first vaccination visit). Reading the label with the study, this specimen's treatment or condition is: pre-vaccination baseline after standard-of-care therapy. Here the sequenced sample was PBMCs, taken from a glioma patient treated with radiotherapy, temozolomide or both. These receptor sequences come from a man aged 35 to 55 with glioma. Some clones in this sample may be carry-over from other donors' samples.

The chain employs TRBV7-2 and TRBJ2-5; D tentatively fits TRBD1 or TRBD2 (5 bases each). With 5 bases removed from V and 0 bases from J, the gap between germline ends came to 13 bases. CDR1 and CDR2 (germline): SGHTA, FQGNSA. The CDR3 extends over 15 amino acids. The CDR3 reads CASSLFGTYQETQYF. Here the CDR3 DNA reads TGTGCCAGCAGCCTTTTCGGGACGTACCAAGAGACCCAGTACTTC.

This rearrangement joins TRBV2 to TRBJ2-3; no clear D gene. The ends were cut back, 8 bases at V and 3 bases at J, with 12 bases in the middle. Germline CDR1 and CDR2: SNHLY and FYNNEI. The CDR3 has 13 residues. Here the CDR3 DNA reads TGTGCCAGCTTGAGTAGGCCGACAGATACGCAGTATTTT. Translating it yields CASLSRPTDTQYF. The full variable domain, completed using reference TRBV2 and TRBJ2-3, is EPEVTQTPSHQVTQMGQEVILRCVPISNHLYFYWYRQILGQKVEFLVSFYNNEISEKSEIFDDQFSVERPDGSNFTLKIRSTKLEDSAMYFCASLSRPTDTQYFGPGTRLTVL.

The rearrangement uses TRBV4-2 and TRBJ1-5; D gene uncertain. Germline CDR1 LGHNA, CDR2 YNFKEQ. The V and J ends lost 4 bases and 4 bases respectively, with 11 bases between them. This CDR3 region has 14 residues. For the CDR3, the DNA is TGTGCCAGCAGCCTTTTCCAGCTTAATCAGCCCCAGCATTTT. Translated, it gives CASSLFQLNQPQHF.

The chain links TRBV19 to TRBJ2-2, with D perhaps being TRBD1 or TRBD2 (5 bases each). V was clipped by 3 bases and J by 4 bases, with 12 bases between them. This CDR3 has 15 amino acids. Germline V gene sequence: CDR1 LNHDA, CDR2 SQIVND (reference sequence). The CDR3, as DNA: TGTGCCAGTAGTATGCCCGGGGCAACCACCGGGGAGCTGTTTTTT. It is translated as CASSMPGATTGELFF.

V gene TRBV30 combines with J gene TRBJ2-7; D gene unclear. Germline CDR1 is GTSNPN and CDR2 is SVGIG (reference sequence). CDR3 size: 11 residues. V was trimmed by 4 bases and J by 4 bases, leaving 8 bases between them. The CDR3: CAWTRQYEQYF. The CDR3 nucleotides are TGTGCCTGGACCCGCCAATACGAGCAGTACTTC.

The chain combines TRBV5-6 with TRBJ1-1, with unresolved D. The CDR3 covers 15 residues. The V gene's germline CDR1 is SGHDT and CDR2 YYEEEE. V was pared by 4 bases and J by 1 base, with 14 bases between. CDR3 nucleotides: TGTGCCAGCAGCCCATTAGGTGGAGGGAACACTGAAGCTTTCTTT. It yields the protein CASSPLGGGNTEAFF.

The V and J genes are TRBV19 and TRBJ1-1; a weak D match, TRBD1 (5 bases). Per germline, CDR1 LNHDA and CDR2 SQIVND (reference sequence). Trimming removed 6 bases at V and 4 bases at J, with 15 bases between. The CDR3 is 14 residues long. This chain's CDR3 is CASRTQGSTTEAFF. The CDR3 coding sequence is TGTGCCAGTAGGACCCAGGGTTCTACCACTGAAGCTTTCTTT. The whole variable domain, remainder taken from reference TRBV19 and TRBJ1-1, is DGGITQSPKYLFRKEGQNVTLSCEQNLNHDAMYWYRQDPGQGLRLIYYSQIVNDFQKGDIAEGYSVSREKKESFPLTVTSAQKNPTAFYLCASRTQGSTTEAFFGQGTRLTVV.

This sequence joins TRBV6-5 and TRBJ2-2, with D perhaps matching TRBD2 (5 bases). Trimming left V 8 bases short and J 7 bases short, with 8 bases between. CDR1 is MNHEY, CDR2 SVGAGI, per germline. This CDR3 has 11 amino acids. In DNA, the CDR3 is TGTGCCAGCGAAGCGGTCGGGGAGCTGTTTTTT. This encodes CASEAVGELFF.

The rearrangement links TRBV30 to TRBJ1-4; D possibly corresponds to TRBD1 (5 bases). V lost 2 bases and J 6 bases, leaving 19 bases between the germline ends. The CDR3 is 16 amino acids. Germline-derived CDR1 and CDR2 are GTSNPN and SVGIG (reference sequence). The CDR3 bases are TGTGCCTGGAGTCCGAGCCCCGGGGGTTTCGATGAAAAACTGTTTTTT. Encoded protein: CAWSPSPGGFDEKLFF.

This clone has just a few counts. Relative to the germline gene, one junction end is altered; a read error may explain this. The V call is TRBV5-6, the J call TRBJ2-5, with D uncertain. Germline V lookup: CDR1 SGHDT, CDR2 YYEEEE. This CDR3 is 13 amino acids long. DNA of the CDR3: TGTGCCAGCAGTTTGGCTGGTCTAGAGACCCAGTACTTC. It specifies CASSLAGLETQYF.

The chain couples TRBV5-8 to TRBJ1-2; D is unresolved. The CDR3 loop spans 14 amino acids. Germline V CDR1 and CDR2: SGHTS, YDEGEE. V was clipped by 0 bases and J by 1 base, with 7 bases between them. The CDR3 DNA reads as TGTGCCAGCAGCTTGGAGGGCCATAACTATGGCTACACCTTC. Translation: CASSLEGHNYGYTF.

This clone showed up just a few times. V gene TRBV5-6 combines with J gene TRBJ1-5; tentative D call: TRBD1 (5 bases). The CDR3 has 12 amino acids. V was pared by 4 bases and J by 13 bases, with 15 bases between. Looked up from germline, CDR1 is SGHDT and CDR2 is YYEEEE. The CDR3 here is CASSPQGRDQHF. CDR3 DNA: TGTGCCAGCAGCCCCCAGGGTCGTGATCAGCATTTT.

The DNA for the CDR3 is TGTGCCAGCAGCTTAGGGACTAGCGGGGGGCAAGAGACCCAGTACTTC. Protein product: CASSLGTSGGQETQYF. The V and J genes are TRBV7-2 and TRBJ2-5; 14 bases are shared with TRBD2. The CDR3 has 16 residues. V shed 1 base, J shed 2 bases, and the junction held 0 bases outside the gene matches. Germline V lookup: CDR1 SGHTA, CDR2 FQGNSA.

V and J are TRBV2 and TRBJ2-7, with 8 positions matching TRBD2. Germline V CDR1 and CDR2: SNHLY, FYNNEI. Trimming at V came to 6 bases and at J to 6 bases, leaving 4 bases not matched to a gene. CDR3 length: 12 residues. The chain's CDR3 is CASRVAGSEQYF. DNA for the CDR3: TGTGCCAGCAGAGTAGCGGGGAGCGAGCAGTACTTC.

The chain joins TRBV7-9 to TRBJ1-5, with D maybe TRBD1 (6 bases). V dropped 4 bases and J dropped 3 bases, with 10 bases sitting between them. CDR1 is SEHNR, CDR2 FQNEAQ, per germline (reference sequence). The CDR3 is 14 amino acids. CDR3 in amino acids: CASSSTGNNQPQHF. CDR3 bases: TGTGCCAGCAGCTCAACAGGGAACAATCAGCCCCAGCATTTT.

On this clone itself: Different DNA sequences within this sample yield the same CDR3. CDR3 bases: TGCGCCAGCAGCCTGGAGGAGACCCAGTACTTC. Translated: CASSLEETQYF. The V call is TRBV5-1, the J call TRBJ2-5; D is unclear. Looked up from germline, CDR1 is SGHRS and CDR2 is YFSETQ. Trimming took 4 bases from V and 5 from J, leaving 6 bases between them. There are 11 residues in the CDR3. The full variable domain, its missing parts supplied by reference TRBV5-1 and TRBJ2-5, is KAGVTQTPRYLIKTRGQQVTLSCSPISGHRSVSWYQQTPGQGLQFLFEYFSETQRNKGNFPGRFSGRQFSNSRSEMNVSTLELGDSALYLCASSLEETQYFGPGTRLLVL.

This clone was picked up many times. This chain connects TRBV2 to TRBJ1-1; no reliable D call. The V end lost 3 bases, the J end lost 0 bases, and 8 bases lay between the germline ends. CDR1 and CDR2 (germline): SNHLY, FYNNEI. The CDR3 has 14 amino acids. This CDR3 reads CASSDWVLNTEAFF. In DNA, the CDR3 is TGTGCCAGCAGTGATTGGGTCCTGAACACTGAAGCTTTCTTT.